Below, 17 T cell receptor beta chains from the same sample are listed, as sequenced in a study of cytomegalovirus exposure and HLA in healthy donors. 60 Vbeta and 13 Jbeta primers were used in PCR. Assay used: immunoSEQ multiplex PCR; TCRdb lists only in-frame clones, some missing. Among approximately 88,000 clones listed, approximately 80% were seen once. The sequenced sample was PBMCs. The receptors stem from a man aged 25 to 45 in good health and CMV-seropositive.

This clone was seen just once. The chain is built from TRBV27 and TRBJ1-1; D uncertain. The germline V gene has CDR1 MNHEY and CDR2 SMNVEV (reference sequence). V lost 1 base and J 2 bases, leaving 8 bases between the germline ends. The CDR3 consists of 14 residues. The CDR3 protein is CASSLWHQNTEAFF. The CDR3 DNA follows: TGTGCCAGCAGTTTATGGCACCAAAACACTGAAGCTTTCTTT.

This rearrangement joins TRBV19 to TRBJ1-6; D is perhaps TRBD1 (5 bases). This CDR3 has 15 residues. The germline CDR1 and CDR2 sequences are LNHDA and SQIVND (reference sequence). V was shortened by 7 bases and J by 2 bases, with 12 bases between the two germline ends. The CDR3 nucleotides read TGTGCCAGTAATCCTCGGGGGACCTATAATTCACCCCTCCACTTT. Amino acids: CASNPRGTYNSPLHF. Together with reference TRBV19 and TRBJ1-6, the CDR3 gives the full variable domain: DGGITQSPKYLFRKEGQNVTLSCEQNLNHDAMYWYRQDPGQGLRLIYYSQIVNDFQKGDIAEGYSVSREKKESFPLTVTSAQKNPTAFYLCASNPRGTYNSPLHFGNGTRLTVT.

In its sample, this clone was seen a few times. The chain joins TRBV5-5 to TRBJ1-4; 7 bases map to TRBD1. Germline V gene data show CDR1 as SGHKS and CDR2 as YYEKEE (reference sequence). Losses at the gene ends were 1 base for V and 5 bases for J; bases not matched to a gene: 5. This CDR3 spans 15 amino acids. The CDR3: CASSLKGTVNEKLFF. CDR3 sequence (DNA): TGTGCCAGCAGCTTGAAGGGGACAGTCAATGAAAAACTGTTTTTT.

Only a few counts were recorded for this clone. The chain is built from TRBV5-6 and TRBJ1-5; unclear D gene. The length of the CDR3 is 14 residues. Germline V gene lookup returns CDR1 SGHDT and CDR2 YYEEEE. The V and J ends lost 0 bases and 1 base respectively, with 5 bases between them. CDR3 sequence: CASSLAMSNQPQHF. The DNA of the CDR3 is TGTGCCAGCAGCTTGGCAATGAGCAATCAGCCCCAGCATTTT.

The J gene is TRBJ1-1, the V gene TRBV2; tentative D call: TRBD1 (5 bases). Trimming removed 8 bases at V and 1 base at J, with 11 bases between. Germline V gives CDR1 SNHLY, CDR2 FYNNEI. The CDR3 runs to 13 residues. The CDR3 region is CASRIDRNTEAFF. In nucleotides, the CDR3 is TGTGCCAGCCGCATCGACAGGAACACTGAAGCTTTCTTT.

This clone has only one observation. The chain is built from TRBV5-1 and TRBJ1-4, with TRBD1 as a possible D gene (5 bases). This CDR3 comprises 15 residues. Trimming took 3 bases from V and 8 from J, leaving 17 bases between them. CDR1 and CDR2 from the germline V gene are SGHRS and YFSETQ. The chain's CDR3 is CASSYGHQSGEKLFF. For the CDR3, the DNA is TGCGCCAGCAGCTACGGACACCAAAGTGGCGAAAAACTGTTTTTT.

This chain links TRBV5-6 with TRBJ1-6; 9 nucleotides agree with TRBD1. CDR1 and CDR2 from the germline V gene are SGHDT and YYEEEE. J gave up 3 bases and V 3 bases, and 10 bases lay outside the gene matches. CDR3 length equals 18 residues. CDR3 sequence reads: CASSSTLQGANYNSPLHF. The CDR3 DNA reads TGTGCCAGCAGCTCCACCCTACAGGGGGCCAACTATAATTCACCCCTCCACTTT.

This clone was picked up one time. This chain connects TRBV6-5 to TRBJ1-4; D not resolved. From germline, CDR1 is MNHEY and CDR2 SVGAGI. The CDR3 runs to 13 residues. V dropped 6 bases and J dropped 7 bases, with 12 bases sitting between them. For the CDR3, the DNA is TGTGCCAGCAGGGAGGGAGGGAGTGAAAAACTGTTTTTT. Protein product: CASREGGSEKLFF.

This clone turned up a few times. V is TRBV19 and J is TRBJ2-3; tentatively, D is TRBD2 (5 bases). CDR1 LNHDA and CDR2 SQIVND come from the germline V gene (reference sequence). The CDR3 extends over 17 amino acids. The V end lost 0 bases, the J end lost 0 bases, and 13 bases lay between the germline ends. For the CDR3, the DNA is TGTGCCAGTAGTATAGATCGGACTCGCGCTAGCACAGATACGCAGTATTTT. Protein sequence: CASSIDRTRASTDTQYF.

The V and J genes are TRBV7-2 and TRBJ1-5, with D perhaps TRBD1 (5 bases). The V and J ends lost 6 bases and 2 bases respectively, with 14 bases between them. Germline assignment: CDR1 SGHTA and CDR2 FQGNSA. The CDR3 runs to 15 residues. CDR3 loop: CASSRWGGRNQPQHF. In nucleotides, the CDR3 is TGTGCCAGCAGTCGATGGGGGGGACGCAATCAGCCCCAGCATTTT.

This clone was seen a few times. This chain uses TRBV6-5 with TRBJ2-1, with TRBD1 matching over 8 bases. V lost 4 bases and J lost 5; bases outside the gene matches: 7. The CDR3 contains 15 residues. The V gene's germline CDR1 is MNHEY and CDR2 SVGAGI. The CDR3 is CASSSTGANHNEQFF. Here the CDR3 DNA reads TGTGCCAGCAGTTCGACAGGGGCTAACCACAATGAGCAGTTCTTC.

This clone appeared a few times. CDR3 amino acids: CASNPTGGTEAFF. Written as DNA, the CDR3 is TGTGCCAGCAACCCCACAGGGGGCACTGAAGCTTTCTTT. This rearrangement joins TRBV6-6 to TRBJ1-1, with TRBD1 identical over 8 bases. J gave up 4 bases and V 7 bases, and 5 bases lay outside the gene matches. This CDR3 contains 13 residues. Germline V lookup: CDR1 MNHNY, CDR2 SVGAGI (reference sequence).

The V and J genes are TRBV7-3 and TRBJ2-5; 7 nucleotides align to TRBD1. The CDR3 contains 15 residues. The V gene's germline CDR1 is SGHTA and CDR2 FQGTGA. V lost 2 bases, J lost 5 bases, and 8 bases stayed unmatched. CDR3 sequence reads: CASSLQRGHGETQYF. The CDR3 nucleotides read TGTGCCAGCAGCTTACAAAGGGGGCATGGTGAGACCCAGTACTTC.

The V call is TRBV6-1, the J call TRBJ2-7, with TRBD1 as a possible D gene (6 bases). Trimming cost V 6 bases and J 1 base, with 16 bases left between them. Germline V gene sequence: CDR1 MNHNS, CDR2 SASEGT. The CDR3 sequence is 15 residues long. CDR3 region: CASRRGETGSYEQYF. Here the CDR3 DNA reads TGTGCCAGCAGGAGAGGCGAGACAGGATCCTACGAGCAGTACTTC.

The chain couples TRBV19 to TRBJ1-2, with 7 bases that match TRBD1. Germline trimming cut 5 bases from V and 1 base from J; bases unmatched to any gene: 4. This CDR3 is built from 14 residues. Germline V gene sequence: CDR1 LNHDA, CDR2 SQIVND (reference sequence). The CDR3 sequence: CASSDGQVNYGYTF. The CDR3 coding sequence is TGTGCCAGTAGTGACGGACAGGTTAACTATGGCTACACCTTC.

This sequence joins TRBV1 and TRBJ2-5; the table's D call TRBD1 went unverified against the DNA. TRBV1 is described as a pseudogene. The CDR3 extends over 15 amino acids. This chain's CDR3 is CTSSQGRVGQETQYF. In DNA form, the CDR3 reads TGCACCAGCAGCCAAGGCAGGGTAGGGCAAGAGACCCAGTACTTC.

CDR3 bases: TGTGCCAGCAGCTTAGGCAGGGTAGAAGCTTTCTTT. Residues: CASSLGRVEAFF. V is TRBV7-9 and J is TRBJ1-1, with D perhaps matching TRBD1 (5 bases). This CDR3 region has 12 residues. Germline CDR1 and CDR2: SEHNR and FQNEAQ (reference sequence). The V gene lost 1 base and the J gene lost 8 bases, with 8 bases spanning the gap.